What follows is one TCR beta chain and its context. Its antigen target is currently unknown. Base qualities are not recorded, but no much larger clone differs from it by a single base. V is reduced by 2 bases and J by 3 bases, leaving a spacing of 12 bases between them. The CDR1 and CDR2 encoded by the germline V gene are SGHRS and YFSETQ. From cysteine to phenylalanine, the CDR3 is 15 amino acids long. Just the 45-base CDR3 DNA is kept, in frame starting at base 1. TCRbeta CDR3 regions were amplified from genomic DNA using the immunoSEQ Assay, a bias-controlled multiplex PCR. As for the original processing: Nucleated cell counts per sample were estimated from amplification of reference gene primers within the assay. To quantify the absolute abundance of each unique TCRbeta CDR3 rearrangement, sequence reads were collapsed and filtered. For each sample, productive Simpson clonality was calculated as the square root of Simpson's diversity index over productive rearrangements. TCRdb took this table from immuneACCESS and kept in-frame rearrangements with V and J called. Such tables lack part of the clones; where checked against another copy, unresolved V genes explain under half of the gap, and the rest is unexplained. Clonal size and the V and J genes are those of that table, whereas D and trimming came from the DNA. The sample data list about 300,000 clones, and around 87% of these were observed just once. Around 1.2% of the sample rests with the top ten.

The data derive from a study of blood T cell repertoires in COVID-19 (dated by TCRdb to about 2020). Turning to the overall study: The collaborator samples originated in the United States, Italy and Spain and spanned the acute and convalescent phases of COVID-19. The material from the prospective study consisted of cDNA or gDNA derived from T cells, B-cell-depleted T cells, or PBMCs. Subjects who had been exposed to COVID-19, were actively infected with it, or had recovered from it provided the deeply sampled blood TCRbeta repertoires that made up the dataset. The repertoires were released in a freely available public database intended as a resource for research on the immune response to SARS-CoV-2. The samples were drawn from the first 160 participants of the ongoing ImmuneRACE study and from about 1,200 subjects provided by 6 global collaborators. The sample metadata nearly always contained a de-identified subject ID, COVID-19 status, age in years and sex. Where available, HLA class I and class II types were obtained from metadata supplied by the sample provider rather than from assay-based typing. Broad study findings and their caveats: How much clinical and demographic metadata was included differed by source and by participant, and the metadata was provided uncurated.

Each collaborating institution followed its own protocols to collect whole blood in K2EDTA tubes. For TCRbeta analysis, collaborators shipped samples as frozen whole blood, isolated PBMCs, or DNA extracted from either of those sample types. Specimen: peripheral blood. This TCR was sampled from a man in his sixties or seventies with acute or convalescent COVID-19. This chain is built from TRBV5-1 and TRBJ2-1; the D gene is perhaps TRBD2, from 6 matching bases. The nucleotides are TGCGCCAGCAGCTTCGGCGGGGCCCTCTACAATGAGCAGTTCTTC. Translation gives CASSFGGALYNEQFF.